What follows are 14 T cell receptor beta chains derived from one specimen sequenced in a study of naive and memory T cell subsets. An equimolar mix of two oligonucleotides served as the beta constant-region primer for TRBC1 and TRBC2. One entry per CDR3 protein, called by TCRdb with MiXCR from the UMI-ligation and nested PCR reads. In the table there are about 85,000 distinct CDR3 sequences, roughly 14% of which are singletons. Sequencing was performed on central memory CD4+ T cells from blood. These receptors were taken from a human donor in good health.

This clonotype was counted ten times or more. This rearrangement joins TRBV29-1 to TRBJ2-7; D may be TRBD1 (5 bases). The CDR3 runs to 11 residues. V lost 5 bases, J lost 1 base, and 6 bases lay in between. The germline V gene encodes CDR1 SQVTM and CDR2 ANQGSEA. The CDR3 bases are TGCAGCGTTCAGGGATCCTACGAGCAGTACTTC. As protein: CSVQGSYEQYF.

The V and J genes are TRBV9 and TRBJ2-1; perhaps D is TRBD1 or TRBD2 (7 bases each). From germline, CDR1 is SGDLS and CDR2 YYNGEE. CDR3 length: 15 residues. Between the trimmed V and J ends, which lost 3 bases and 6 bases, there was a span of 16 bases. CDR3 loop: CASSAGGQPLNEQFF. The CDR3 DNA follows: TGTGCCAGCAGCGCGGGGGGACAGCCACTCAATGAGCAGTTCTTC.

This clonotype appeared a few times. This chain links TRBV7-2 with TRBJ1-5; maybe TRBD1 (5 bases). In germline, CDR1 is SGHTA, CDR2 FQGNSA. V was pared by 3 bases and J by 3 bases, with 21 bases between. The CDR3 extends over 18 amino acids. The CDR3 DNA reads TGTGCCAGCAGCTTGAGGAGTGTGGGGGAACTCGCCAATCAGCCCCAGCATTTT. Protein: CASSLRSVGELANQPQHF.

The rearrangement links TRBV28 to TRBJ2-2; no definite D call. Germline CDR1 is MDHEN and CDR2 is SYDVKM. V was clipped by 7 bases and J by 7 bases, with 7 bases between them. This CDR3 contains 11 residues. This CDR3 reads CASKGSGELFF. DNA of the CDR3: TGTGCCAGCAAAGGTAGCGGGGAGCTGTTTTTT.

The chain employs TRBV20-1 and TRBJ1-1; TRBD1 aligns across 11 bases. The germline gives CDR1 DFQATT, CDR2 SNEGSKA (reference sequence). Trimming took 3 bases from V and 6 from J; bases not matched to a gene: 9. The CDR3 contains 15 residues. For the CDR3, the DNA is TGCAGTGCTAGCCCCTCCAGGGGACAGGGGGCTGAAGCTTTCTTT. This encodes CSASPSRGQGAEAFF.

The chain carries TRBV4-2 and TRBJ1-3; D call uncertain. This CDR3 spans 17 amino acids. Germline V gene sequence: CDR1 LGHNA, CDR2 YNFKEQ. V gave up 0 bases and J gave up 0 bases, with 12 bases separating them. The CDR3 sequence: CASSQDFGSDSGNTIYF. Here the CDR3 DNA reads TGTGCCAGCAGCCAAGATTTTGGAAGCGACTCTGGAAACACCATATATTTT.

This clonotype was picked up many times. The chain uses TRBV20-1 and TRBJ2-3, with 9 bases identical to TRBD1. V dropped 1 base and J dropped 3; count of bases not matched to a gene: 8. The CDR3 covers 16 residues. CDR1 is DFQATT, CDR2 SNEGSKA, per germline (reference sequence). As DNA, the CDR3 is TGCAGTGCTAGAGGATCGGGACAGGGAAGAACAGATACGCAGTATTTT. Translation: CSARGSGQGRTDTQYF.

As regards this clonotype: It may be a read error: a sequence one base away is much more abundant. V gene TRBV6-1 combines with J gene TRBJ2-1; 14 bases agree with TRBD2. Per the germline V gene, CDR1 is MNHNS and CDR2 is SASEGT. Trimming removed 9 bases from V and 5 bases from J; junction bases left unmatched: 6. There are 15 residues in the CDR3. The CDR3 loop reads CARREGLAGDNEQFF. Written as DNA, the CDR3 is TGTGCCAGAAGGGAGGGACTAGCGGGAGACAATGAGCAGTTCTTC.

This clonotype was detected a few times. The rearrangement links TRBV7-2 to TRBJ2-3; 13 bases agree with TRBD2. The CDR3 loop spans 16 amino acids. V lost 5 bases and J lost 5; bases outside the gene matches: 7. Germline V CDR1 and CDR2: SGHTA, FQGNSA. The CDR3 sequence: CASSPGLAGVLDTQYF. The DNA for the CDR3 is TGTGCCAGCAGCCCCGGACTAGCGGGAGTACTAGATACGCAGTATTTT.

This clonotype was recorded only once. The chain recombines TRBV27 with TRBJ2-1, with 8 bases identical to TRBD1. The V gene's germline CDR1 is MNHEY and CDR2 SMNVEV (reference sequence). This CDR3 is built from 17 residues. V shed 5 bases, J shed 0 bases, and the junction held 9 bases outside the gene matches. Written as DNA, the CDR3 is TGTGCCAGCAGTAAGGACAGGGACTCCAGCTCCTACAATGAGCAGTTCTTC. It is translated as CASSKDRDSSSYNEQFF.

This clonotype was recorded a few times. This sequence joins TRBV20-1 and TRBJ2-3; 9 nucleotides match TRBD2. The CDR3 contains 14 residues. Germline lookup yields CDR1 DFQATT and CDR2 SNEGSKA (reference sequence). CDR3 protein: CSIFSGGRTDTQYF. The CDR3 nucleotides read TGCTCTATCTTTAGCGGGGGACGCACAGATACGCAGTATTTT.

This clonotype came up a few times. This sequence joins TRBV13 and TRBJ2-7, with 11 bases matching TRBD2. V was pared by 0 bases and J by 2 bases, with 3 bases of the junction left unmatched. The CDR3 sequence is 16 residues long. Germline CDR1 is PRHDT and CDR2 is FYEKMQ (reference sequence). Written as DNA, the CDR3 is TGTGCCAGCAGCTTAGGCGCACTAGCGGGGGCCTACGAGCAGTACTTC. Translating it yields CASSLGALAGAYEQYF.

The J gene is TRBJ1-1, the V gene TRBV29-1, with D possibly being TRBD1 (6 bases). Trimming took off 6 bases at V and 6 bases at J, with 26 bases between the two ends. CDR3 length: 16 amino acids. Germline CDR1 and CDR2: SQVTM and ANQGSEA. Here the CDR3 DNA reads TGCAGCGTATCAGGGATGTTGGCAGGGGCGCGCGCTGAAGCTTTCTTT. It specifies CSVSGMLAGARAEAFF.

This clonotype was seen repeatedly, ten times or more. The V call is TRBV28, the J call TRBJ2-4, with D tentatively TRBD1 or TRBD2 (7 bases each). Trimming removed 3 bases from V and 8 bases from J, with 17 bases in between. This CDR3 region has 15 residues. Germline CDR1 is MDHEN and CDR2 is SYDVKM. CDR3 in amino acids: CASSLRGGTEYIQYF. CDR3 nucleotides: TGTGCCAGCAGTTTGAGGGGAGGGACAGAGTACATTCAGTACTTC. Combining the CDR3 with reference TRBV28 and TRBJ2-4 gives the whole variable domain DVKVTQSSRYLVKRTGEKVFLECVQDMDHENMFWYRQDPGLGLRLIYFSYDVKMKEKGDIPEGYSVSREKKERFSLILESASTNQTSMYLCASSLRGGTEYIQYFGAGTRLSVL.